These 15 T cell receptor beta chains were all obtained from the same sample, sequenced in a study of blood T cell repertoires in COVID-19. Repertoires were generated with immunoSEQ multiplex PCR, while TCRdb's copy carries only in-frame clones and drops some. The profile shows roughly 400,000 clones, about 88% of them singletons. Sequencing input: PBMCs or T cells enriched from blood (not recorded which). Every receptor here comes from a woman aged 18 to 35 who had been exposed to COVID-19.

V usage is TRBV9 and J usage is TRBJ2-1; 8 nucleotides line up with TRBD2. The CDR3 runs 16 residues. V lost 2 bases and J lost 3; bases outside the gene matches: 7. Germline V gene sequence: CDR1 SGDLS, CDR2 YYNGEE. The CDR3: CASSVSTSGYYNEQFF. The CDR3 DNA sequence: TGTGCCAGCAGCGTCTCCACTAGCGGATACTACAATGAGCAGTTCTTC. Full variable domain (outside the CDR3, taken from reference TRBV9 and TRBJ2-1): DSGVTQTPKHLITATGQRVTLRCSPRSGDLSVYWYQQSLDQGLQFLIQYYNGEERAKGNILERFSAQQFPDLHSELNLSSLELGDSALYFCASSVSTSGYYNEQFFGPGTRLTVL.

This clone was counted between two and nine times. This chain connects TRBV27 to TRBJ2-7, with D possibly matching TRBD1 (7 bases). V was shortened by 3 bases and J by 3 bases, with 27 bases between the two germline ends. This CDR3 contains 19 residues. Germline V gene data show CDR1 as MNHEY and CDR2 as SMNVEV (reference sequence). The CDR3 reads CASSFRPSGAGGTYYEQYF. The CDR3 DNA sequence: TGTGCCAGCAGTTTCCGACCGTCTGGAGCAGGGGGGACTTACTACGAGCAGTACTTC.

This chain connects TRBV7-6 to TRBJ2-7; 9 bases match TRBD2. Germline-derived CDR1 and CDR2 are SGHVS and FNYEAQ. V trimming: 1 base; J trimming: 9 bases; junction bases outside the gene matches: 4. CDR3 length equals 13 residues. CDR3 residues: CASSLVTSGGQYF. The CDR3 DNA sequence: TGTGCCAGCAGCTTAGTGACTAGCGGTGGGCAGTACTTC. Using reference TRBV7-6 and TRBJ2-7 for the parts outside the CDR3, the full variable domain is GAGVSQSPRYKVTKRGQDVALRCDPISGHVSLYWYRQALGQGPEFLTYFNYEAQQDKSGLPNDRFSAERPEGSISTLTIQRTEQRDSAMYRCASSLVTSGGQYFGPGTRLTVT.

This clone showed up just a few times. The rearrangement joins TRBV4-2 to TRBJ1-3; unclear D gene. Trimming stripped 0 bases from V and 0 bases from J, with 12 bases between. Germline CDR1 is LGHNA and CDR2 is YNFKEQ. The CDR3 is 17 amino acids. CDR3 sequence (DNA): TGTGCCAGCAGCCAAGAAATTTCAATCAGCTCTGGAAACACCATATATTTT. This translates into CASSQEISISSGNTIYF.

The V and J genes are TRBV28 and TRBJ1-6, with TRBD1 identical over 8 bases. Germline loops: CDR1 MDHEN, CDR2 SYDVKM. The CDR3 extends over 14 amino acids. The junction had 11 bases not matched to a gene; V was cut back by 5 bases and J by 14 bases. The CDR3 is CASSPGGREKTLHF. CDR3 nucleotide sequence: TGTGCCAGCAGTCCAGGGGGCAGGGAAAAGACCCTCCACTTT.

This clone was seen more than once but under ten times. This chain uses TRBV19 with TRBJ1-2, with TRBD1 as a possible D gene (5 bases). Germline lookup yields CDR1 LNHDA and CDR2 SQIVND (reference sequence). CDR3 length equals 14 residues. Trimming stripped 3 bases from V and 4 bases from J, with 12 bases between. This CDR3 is CASSIGPGRYGYTF. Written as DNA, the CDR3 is TGTGCCAGTAGTATCGGTCCAGGGCGCTATGGCTACACCTTC.

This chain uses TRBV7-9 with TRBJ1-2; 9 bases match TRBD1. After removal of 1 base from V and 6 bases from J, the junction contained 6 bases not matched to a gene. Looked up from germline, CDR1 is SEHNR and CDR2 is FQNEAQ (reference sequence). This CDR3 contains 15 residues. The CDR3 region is CASSLGGTGIDGYTF. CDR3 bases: TGTGCCAGCAGCTTAGGTGGGACAGGGATCGATGGCTACACCTTC. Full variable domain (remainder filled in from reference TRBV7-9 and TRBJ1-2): DTGVSQNPRHKITKRGQNVTFRCDPISEHNRLYWYRQTLGQGPEFLTYFQNEAQLEKSRLLSDRFSAERPKGSFSTLEIQRTEQGDSAMYLCASSLGGTGIDGYTFGSGTRLTVV.

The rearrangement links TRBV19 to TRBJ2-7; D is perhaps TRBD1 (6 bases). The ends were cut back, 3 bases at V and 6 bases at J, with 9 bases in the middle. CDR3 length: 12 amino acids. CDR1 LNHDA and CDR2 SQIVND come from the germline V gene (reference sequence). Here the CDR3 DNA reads TGTGCCAGTAGTATTTCCAGGGGCGAGCAGTACTTC. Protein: CASSISRGEQYF. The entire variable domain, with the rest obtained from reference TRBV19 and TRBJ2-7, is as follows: DGGITQSPKYLFRKEGQNVTLSCEQNLNHDAMYWYRQDPGQGLRLIYYSQIVNDFQKGDIAEGYSVSREKKESFPLTVTSAQKNPTAFYLCASSISRGEQYFGPGTRLTVT.

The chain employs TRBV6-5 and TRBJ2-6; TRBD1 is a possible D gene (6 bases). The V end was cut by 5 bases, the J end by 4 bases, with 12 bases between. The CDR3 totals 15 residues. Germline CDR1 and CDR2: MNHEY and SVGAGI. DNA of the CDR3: TGTGCCAGCAGTCGCGACAGGTTCGGGGCCAACGTCCTGACTTTC. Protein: CASSRDRFGANVLTF.

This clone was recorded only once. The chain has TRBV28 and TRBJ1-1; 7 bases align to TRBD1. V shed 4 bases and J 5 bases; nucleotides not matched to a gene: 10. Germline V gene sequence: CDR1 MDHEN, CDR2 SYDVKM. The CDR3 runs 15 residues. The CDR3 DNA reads TGTGCCAGCAGTTCCAGACAGGGTCCTGGGACTGAAGCTTTCTTT. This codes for CASSSRQGPGTEAFF.

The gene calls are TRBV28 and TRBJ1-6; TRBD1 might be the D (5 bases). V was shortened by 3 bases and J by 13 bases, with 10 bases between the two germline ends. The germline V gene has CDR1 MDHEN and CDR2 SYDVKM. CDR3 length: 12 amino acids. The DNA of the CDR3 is TGTGCCAGCAGTTTTGGGGCTTTGCCCCTCCACTTT. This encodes CASSFGALPLHF.

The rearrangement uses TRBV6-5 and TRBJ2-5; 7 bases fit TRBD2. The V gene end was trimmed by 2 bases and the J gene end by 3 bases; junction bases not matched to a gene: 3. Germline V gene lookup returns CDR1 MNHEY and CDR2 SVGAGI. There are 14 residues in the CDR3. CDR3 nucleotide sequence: TGTGCCAGCAGTTACATGGCGGGAGAAGAGACCCAGTACTTC. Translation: CASSYMAGEETQYF.

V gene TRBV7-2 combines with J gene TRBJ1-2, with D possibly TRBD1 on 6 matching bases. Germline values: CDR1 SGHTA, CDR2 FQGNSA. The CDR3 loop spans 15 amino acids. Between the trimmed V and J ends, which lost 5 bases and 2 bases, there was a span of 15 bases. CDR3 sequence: CASSPDRISNYGYTF. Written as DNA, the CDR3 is TGTGCCAGCAGCCCGGACAGAATCTCCAACTATGGCTACACCTTC.

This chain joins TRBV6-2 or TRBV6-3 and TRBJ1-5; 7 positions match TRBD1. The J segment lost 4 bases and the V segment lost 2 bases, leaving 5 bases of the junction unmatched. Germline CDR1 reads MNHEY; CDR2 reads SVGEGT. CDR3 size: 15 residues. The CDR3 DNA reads TGTGCCAGCAGTTACGCAGGGGGGAGGAATCAGCCCCAGCATTTT. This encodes CASSYAGGRNQPQHF.

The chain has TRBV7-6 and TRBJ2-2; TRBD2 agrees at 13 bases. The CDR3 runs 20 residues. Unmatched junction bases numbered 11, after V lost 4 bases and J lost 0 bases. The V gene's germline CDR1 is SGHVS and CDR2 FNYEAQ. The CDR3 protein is CASSSNPGTSGKANTGELFF. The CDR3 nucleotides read TGTGCCAGCAGCTCGAACCCCGGGACTAGCGGGAAGGCGAACACCGGGGAGCTGTTTTTT.